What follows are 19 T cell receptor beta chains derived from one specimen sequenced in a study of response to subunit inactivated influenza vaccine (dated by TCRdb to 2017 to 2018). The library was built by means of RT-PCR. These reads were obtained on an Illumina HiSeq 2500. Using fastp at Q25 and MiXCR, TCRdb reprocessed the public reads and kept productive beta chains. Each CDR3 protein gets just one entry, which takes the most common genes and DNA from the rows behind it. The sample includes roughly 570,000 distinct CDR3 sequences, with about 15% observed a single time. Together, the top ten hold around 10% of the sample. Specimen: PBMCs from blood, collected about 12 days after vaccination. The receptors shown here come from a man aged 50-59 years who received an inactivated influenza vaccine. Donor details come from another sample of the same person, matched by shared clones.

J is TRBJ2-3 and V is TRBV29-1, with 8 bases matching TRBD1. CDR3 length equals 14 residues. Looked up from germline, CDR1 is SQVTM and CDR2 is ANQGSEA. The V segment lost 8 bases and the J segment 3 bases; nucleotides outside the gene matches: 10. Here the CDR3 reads CSLRRQGQTDTQYF. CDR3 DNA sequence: TGCAGCCTTCGAAGACAGGGGCAAACAGATACGCAGTATTTT.

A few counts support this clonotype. CDR3 loop: CSARTSGRITGELFF. In DNA, the CDR3 is TGCAGTGCGCGGACTAGCGGGAGGATCACCGGGGAGCTGTTTTTT. J is TRBJ2-2 and V is TRBV20-1, with 14 bases lining up with TRBD2. Trimming cost V 6 bases and J 4 bases; bases outside gene matches: 4. In germline, CDR1 is DFQATT, CDR2 SNEGSKA (reference sequence). The CDR3 is 15 residues long.

CDR3 protein: CSARPIAGLYTDTQYF. The CDR3 nucleotides are TGCAGTGCTAGACCCATAGCGGGTCTGTACACAGATACGCAGTATTTT. This chain joins TRBV20-1 and TRBJ2-3; TRBD2 matches 7 bases. The V gene end was trimmed by 2 bases and the J gene end by 2 bases; junction bases not matched to a gene: 10. Germline CDR1 and CDR2: DFQATT and SNEGSKA (reference sequence). This CDR3 is 16 amino acids long.

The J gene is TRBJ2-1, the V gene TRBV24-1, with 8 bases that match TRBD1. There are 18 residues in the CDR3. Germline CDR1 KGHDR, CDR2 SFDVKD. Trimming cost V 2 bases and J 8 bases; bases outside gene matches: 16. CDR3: CATSDSPTRSGGRDEQFF. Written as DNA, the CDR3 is TGTGCCACCAGTGATTCGCCCACGAGGTCAGGGGGCAGGGATGAGCAGTTCTTC.

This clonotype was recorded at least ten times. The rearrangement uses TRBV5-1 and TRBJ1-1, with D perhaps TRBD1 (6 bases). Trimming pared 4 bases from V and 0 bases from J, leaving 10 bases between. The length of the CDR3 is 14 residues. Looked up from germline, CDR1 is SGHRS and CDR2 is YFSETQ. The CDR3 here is CASSKQGMNTEAFF. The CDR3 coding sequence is TGCGCCAGCAGCAAACAGGGCATGAACACTGAAGCTTTCTTT.

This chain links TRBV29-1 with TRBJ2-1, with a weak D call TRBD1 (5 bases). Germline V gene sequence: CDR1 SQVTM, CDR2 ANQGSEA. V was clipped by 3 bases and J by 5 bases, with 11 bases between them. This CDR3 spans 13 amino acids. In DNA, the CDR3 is TGCAGCGTTGATACAGGAATCAACAATGAGCAGTTCTTC. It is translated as CSVDTGINNEQFF.

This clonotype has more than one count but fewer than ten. The CDR3 nucleotides are TGTGCCAGCAGCTTGACTCCCCCGGGATACAATGAGCAGTTCTTC. This translates into CASSLTPPGYNEQFF. J is TRBJ2-1 and V is TRBV7-9; D may be TRBD2 (5 bases). The germline V gene encodes CDR1 SEHNR and CDR2 FQNEAQ (reference sequence). This CDR3 spans 15 amino acids. Trimming took 3 bases from V and 4 from J, leaving 13 bases between them.

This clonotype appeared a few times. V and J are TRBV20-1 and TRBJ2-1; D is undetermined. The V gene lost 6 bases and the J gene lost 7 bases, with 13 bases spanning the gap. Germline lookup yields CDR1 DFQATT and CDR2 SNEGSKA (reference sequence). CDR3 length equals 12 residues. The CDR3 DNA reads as TGCAGTGCGCTGTCGAGGTCAAATGAGCAGTTCTTC. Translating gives CSALSRSNEQFF.

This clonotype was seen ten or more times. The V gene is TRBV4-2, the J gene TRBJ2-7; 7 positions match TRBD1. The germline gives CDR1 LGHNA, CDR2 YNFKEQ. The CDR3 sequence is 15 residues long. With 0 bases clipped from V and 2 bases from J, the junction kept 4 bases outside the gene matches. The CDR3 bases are TGTGCCAGCAGCCAAGAAGACAGGGCGGCCTACGAGCAGTACTTC. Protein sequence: CASSQEDRAAYEQYF.

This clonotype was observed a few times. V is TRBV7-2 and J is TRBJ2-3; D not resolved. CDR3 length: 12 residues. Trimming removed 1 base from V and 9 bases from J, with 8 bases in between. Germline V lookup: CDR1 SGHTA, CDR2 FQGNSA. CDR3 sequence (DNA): TGTGCCAGCAGCTTAGATACGTGGACGCAGTATTTT. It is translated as CASSLDTWTQYF.

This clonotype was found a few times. This CDR3 reads CASSQRGSDTGELFF. In DNA, the CDR3 is TGCGCCAGCAGCCAAAGGGGCTCGGACACCGGGGAGCTGTTTTTT. The gene calls are TRBV4-1 and TRBJ2-2; tentatively, D is TRBD1 (5 bases). The CDR3 loop spans 15 amino acids. Trimming left V 2 bases short and J 3 bases short, with 10 bases between. CDR1 and CDR2 from the germline V gene are MGHRA and YSYEKL.

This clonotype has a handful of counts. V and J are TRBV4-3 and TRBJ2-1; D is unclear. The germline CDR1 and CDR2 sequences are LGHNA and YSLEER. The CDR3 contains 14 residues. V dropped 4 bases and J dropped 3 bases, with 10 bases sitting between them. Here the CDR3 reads CASSPHRHYNEQFF. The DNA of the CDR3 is TGCGCCAGCAGCCCACACCGGCACTACAATGAGCAGTTCTTC.

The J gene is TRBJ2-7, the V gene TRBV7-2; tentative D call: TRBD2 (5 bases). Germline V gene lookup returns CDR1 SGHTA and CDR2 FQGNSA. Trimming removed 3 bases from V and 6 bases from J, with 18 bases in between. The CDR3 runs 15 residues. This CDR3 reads CASSLETTTAREQYF. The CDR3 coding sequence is TGTGCCAGCAGCTTGGAGACTACCACGGCTCGCGAGCAGTACTTC.

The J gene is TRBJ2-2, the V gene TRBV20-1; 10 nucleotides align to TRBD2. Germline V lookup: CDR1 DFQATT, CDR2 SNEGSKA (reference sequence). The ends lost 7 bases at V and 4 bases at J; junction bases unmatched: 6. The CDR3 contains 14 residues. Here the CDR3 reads CSGVAGGGTGELFF. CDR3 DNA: TGCAGTGGCGTAGCGGGAGGTGGCACCGGGGAGCTGTTTTTT.

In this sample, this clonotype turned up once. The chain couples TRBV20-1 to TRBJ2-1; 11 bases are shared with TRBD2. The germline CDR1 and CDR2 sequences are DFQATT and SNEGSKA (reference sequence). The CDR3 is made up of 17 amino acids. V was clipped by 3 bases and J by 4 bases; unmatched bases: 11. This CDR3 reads CSARGSGRGGDYNEQFF. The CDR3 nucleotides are TGCAGTGCTAGGGGTAGCGGGAGGGGTGGGGATTACAATGAGCAGTTCTTC.

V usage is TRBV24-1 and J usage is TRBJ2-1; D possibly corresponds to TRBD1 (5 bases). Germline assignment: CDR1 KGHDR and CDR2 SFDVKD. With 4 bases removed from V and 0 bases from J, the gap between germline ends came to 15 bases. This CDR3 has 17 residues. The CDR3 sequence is CATSEGPRKSSYNEQFF. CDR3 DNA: TGTGCCACCAGTGAGGGGCCTCGTAAGAGCTCCTACAATGAGCAGTTCTTC.

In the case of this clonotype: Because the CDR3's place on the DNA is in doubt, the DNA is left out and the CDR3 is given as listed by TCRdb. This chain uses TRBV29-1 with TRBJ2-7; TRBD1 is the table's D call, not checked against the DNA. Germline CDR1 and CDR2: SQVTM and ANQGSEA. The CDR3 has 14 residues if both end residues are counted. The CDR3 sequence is CSVGPGQGKYEQYF.

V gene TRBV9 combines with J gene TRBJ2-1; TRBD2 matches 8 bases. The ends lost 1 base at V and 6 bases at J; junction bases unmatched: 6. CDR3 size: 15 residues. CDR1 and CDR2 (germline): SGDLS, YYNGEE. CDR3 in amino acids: CASSVKAGVFNEQFF. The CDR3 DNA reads TGTGCCAGCAGCGTAAAAGCGGGAGTTTTCAATGAGCAGTTCTTC.

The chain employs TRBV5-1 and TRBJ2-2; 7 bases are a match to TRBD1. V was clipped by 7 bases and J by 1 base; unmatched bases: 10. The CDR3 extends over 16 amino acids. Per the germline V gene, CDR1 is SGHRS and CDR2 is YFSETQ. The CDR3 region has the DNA TGCGCCAGCGCACCCCCCGGGACAGAGAACACCGGGGAGCTGTTTTTT. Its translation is CASAPPGTENTGELFF.